The 27 T cell receptor beta chains below come from one sample, sequenced in a study of identical twins. TCRdb itself ran the 5' RACE reads through MiXCR, one entry per CDR3 protein. Here the sample spans around 340,000 distinct CDR3 sequences, 9% to 15% being singletons. This same sample was also part of a study on yellow fever vaccine responses in identical twins.

Input material: CD8+ T cells sorted from blood. These receptors all stem from a woman younger than 35 in good health.

This clonotype has just a few counts. The chain links TRBV20-1 to TRBJ2-7; TRBD2 aligns across 12 bases. J was trimmed by 7 bases and V by 6 bases; bases with no gene match: 7. CDR1 is DFQATT, CDR2 SNEGSKA, per germline (reference sequence). This CDR3 region has 13 residues. CDR3 DNA sequence: TGCAGTGCCGAGACTAGCGGGAGTTATGAGCAGTACTTC. Residues: CSAETSGSYEQYF.

The J gene is TRBJ2-2, the V gene TRBV29-1; 12 nucleotides agree with TRBD2. V was clipped by 3 bases and J by 3 bases; unmatched bases: 2. Germline CDR1 is SQVTM and CDR2 is ANQGSEA. This CDR3 has 15 amino acids. The CDR3 DNA reads TGCAGCGTTGACTGGACTAGCGGGGACACCGGGGAGCTGTTTTTT. Translated: CSVDWTSGDTGELFF.

The rearrangement joins TRBV20-1 to TRBJ2-2; 8 nucleotides agree with TRBD2. The CDR3 totals 15 residues. V was pared by 3 bases and J by 0 bases, with 3 bases of the junction left unmatched. Looked up from germline, CDR1 is DFQATT and CDR2 is SNEGSKA (reference sequence). The CDR3 sequence: CSASGGLANTGELFF. Here the CDR3 DNA reads TGCAGTGCTAGTGGGGGACTAGCGAACACCGGGGAGCTGTTTTTT.

In its sample, this clonotype was seen a few times. The chain joins TRBV20-1 to TRBJ2-5; 9 nucleotides line up with TRBD2. V was clipped by 0 bases and J by 0 bases; unmatched bases: 11. The CDR3 covers 18 residues. Per germline, CDR1 DFQATT and CDR2 SNEGSKA (reference sequence). CDR3 protein: CSAREASGATPYQETQYF. In DNA, the CDR3 is TGCAGTGCTAGAGAGGCTAGCGGGGCCACTCCGTACCAAGAGACCCAGTACTTC.

This clonotype has just a few counts. The gene calls are TRBV9 and TRBJ2-3, with TRBD2 matching 13 bases. Per germline, CDR1 SGDLS and CDR2 YYNGEE. Trimming at V came to 3 bases and at J to 2 bases, leaving 6 bases not matched to a gene. The CDR3 length is 17 residues. The CDR3 sequence is CASSAGLAGLTTDTQYF. CDR3 nucleotides: TGTGCCAGCAGCGCGGGACTAGCGGGATTAACCACAGATACGCAGTATTTT. The variable domain in full, completed from reference TRBV9 and TRBJ2-3, reads DSGVTQTPKHLITATGQRVTLRCSPRSGDLSVYWYQQSLDQGLQFLIQYYNGEERAKGNILERFSAQQFPDLHSELNLSSLELGDSALYFCASSAGLAGLTTDTQYFGPGTRLTVL.

This clonotype was seen ten or more times. This rearrangement joins TRBV3-1 to TRBJ2-3, with D unclear. The germline gives CDR1 LGHDT, CDR2 YNNKEL (reference sequence). V shed 0 bases and J shed 2 bases, with 6 bases lying between them. CDR3 length equals 14 residues. Here the CDR3 reads CASSQELVTDTQYF. The CDR3 coding sequence is TGTGCCAGCAGCCAAGAACTCGTCACAGATACGCAGTATTTT.

The gene calls are TRBV28 and TRBJ1-1; 9 positions match TRBD1. CDR1 is MDHEN, CDR2 SYDVKM, per germline. After removal of 2 bases from V and 4 bases from J, the junction contained 11 bases not matched to a gene. This CDR3 is built from 17 residues. The CDR3 protein is CASSLASGQGVATEAFF. The CDR3 region has the DNA TGTGCCAGCAGTTTAGCCTCGGGACAGGGAGTCGCCACTGAAGCTTTCTTT.

This clonotype was detected ten times or more. The rearrangement links TRBV12-3 or TRBV12-4 to TRBJ2-2; D is undetermined. This CDR3 comprises 12 residues. V lost 6 bases to trimming and J lost 5 bases, with 7 bases between them. In nucleotides, the CDR3 is TGTGCCAGCAGGAGAGGAACCGGGGAGCTGTTTTTT. Protein product: CASRRGTGELFF.

J is TRBJ2-1 and V is TRBV2; TRBD2 agrees at 8 bases. Germline V gene lookup returns CDR1 SNHLY and CDR2 FYNNEI. This CDR3 comprises 15 residues. V lost 6 bases to trimming and J lost 2 bases; unmatched junction nucleotides: 6. The CDR3 DNA reads TGTGCCAGCAGGGTAGCGGGACTAACCTACAATGAGCAGTTCTTC. Residues: CASRVAGLTYNEQFF.

The J gene is TRBJ2-2, the V gene TRBV27; 8 bases map to TRBD2. The CDR3 is 19 amino acids. Germline loops: CDR1 MNHEY, CDR2 SMNVEV (reference sequence). V trimming: 0 bases; J trimming: 5 bases; junction bases outside the gene matches: 14. CDR3 loop: CASSLSFSFGLARTGELFF. The CDR3 nucleotides are TGTGCCAGCAGTTTATCCTTCTCCTTCGGACTAGCTAGGACCGGGGAGCTGTTTTTT.

The chain carries TRBV4-1 and TRBJ2-3; possible D gene TRBD1, 6 bases. Per the germline V gene, CDR1 is MGHRA and CDR2 is YSYEKL. The V end lost 0 bases, the J end lost 4 bases, and 14 bases lay between the germline ends. CDR3 length: 16 amino acids. In nucleotides, the CDR3 is TGCGCCAGCAGCCAAGAAAAGGTCGCAGGGGCAGATACGCAGTATTTT. This codes for CASSQEKVAGADTQYF.

CDR3 protein: CASRPGGGMNTEAFF. The CDR3 region has the DNA TGTGCCAGCCGCCCGGGTGGGGGGATGAACACTGAAGCTTTCTTT. V and J are TRBV13 and TRBJ1-1, with D perhaps TRBD1 (5 bases). Deletions cut 8 bases from V and 0 bases from J, with 16 bases between. This CDR3 has 15 residues. CDR1 is PRHDT and CDR2 is FYEKMQ in the germline V gene (reference sequence).

The sample holds many counts of this clonotype. The chain has TRBV5-1 and TRBJ2-1, with D possibly TRBD1 on 6 matching bases. Trimming took 0 bases from V and 2 from J, leaving 15 bases between them. Germline values: CDR1 SGHRS, CDR2 YFSETQ. This CDR3 has 17 residues. The CDR3 nucleotides are TGCGCCAGCAGCTTGGTTCCAGGGGAAGAGGCCTACAATGAGCAGTTCTTC. This codes for CASSLVPGEEAYNEQFF.

On this clonotype itself: One end of the junction varies from germline; a read error may be responsible. V usage is TRBV15 and J usage is TRBJ2-1, with TRBD2 matching 11 bases. Germline values: CDR1 LNHNV, CDR2 YYDKDF (reference sequence). This CDR3 comprises 18 residues. The CDR3 protein is CATSGENFSGRAYNEQFF. CDR3 sequence (DNA): TGTGCCACCAGCGGAGAGAACTTTAGCGGGAGGGCCTACAATGAGCAGTTCTTC. Full variable domain (outside the CDR3, taken from reference TRBV15 and TRBJ2-1): DAMVIQNPRYQVTQFGKPVTLSCSQTLNHNVMYWYQQKSSQAPKLLFHYYDKDFNNEADTPDNFQSRRPNTSFCFLDIRSPGLGDTAMYLCATSGENFSGRAYNEQFFGPGTRLTVL.

This clonotype was seen a handful of times. The chain is built from TRBV12-5 and TRBJ2-7; TRBD1 might be the D (6 bases). Trimming took off 5 bases at V and 3 bases at J, with 23 bases between the two ends. The CDR3 runs to 17 residues. Looked up from germline, CDR1 is LGHNT and CDR2 is FRNRAP. The CDR3 sequence is CASGTTTTGIRYYEQYF. The DNA of the CDR3 is TGTGCTAGTGGTACTACAACAACAGGGATTCGGTACTACGAGCAGTACTTC.

This clonotype was seen only a few times. The rearrangement uses TRBV27 and TRBJ2-7, with a possible D match to TRBD2 (5 bases). There are 14 residues in the CDR3. From germline, CDR1 is MNHEY and CDR2 SMNVEV (reference sequence). V lost 3 bases and J lost 2, with 11 bases in between. CDR3 protein: CASSFGRSAYEQYF. For the CDR3, the DNA is TGTGCCAGCAGTTTTGGGAGATCTGCCTACGAGCAGTACTTC.

The chain carries TRBV18 and TRBJ2-5, with a possible D match to TRBD2 (5 bases). V dropped 0 bases and J dropped 3 bases, with 8 bases sitting between them. Germline loops: CDR1 KGHSH, CDR2 LQKENI. The CDR3 consists of 14 residues. The CDR3 DNA sequence: TGTGCCAGCTCACCACCCGGGGAGAAAGAGACCCAGTACTTC. This sequence encodes CASSPPGEKETQYF.

The V gene is TRBV12-3 or TRBV12-4, the J gene TRBJ1-4; perhaps TRBD1 as D (5 bases). This CDR3 spans 15 amino acids. Trimming took off 3 bases at V and 8 bases at J, with 16 bases between the two ends. The CDR3 nucleotides are TGTGCCAGCAGTTTGTTCCCGCGGGGGGAGGAAAAACTGTTTTTT. Amino acids: CASSLFPRGEEKLFF.

The genes are TRBV6-4 and TRBJ2-1, with 10 bases lining up with TRBD2. CDR3 length equals 15 residues. Germline CDR1 and CDR2: MRHNA and SNTAGT. The ends lost 5 bases at V and 10 bases at J; junction bases unmatched: 11. This chain's CDR3 is CASSRASGSPLEQFF. CDR3 in DNA: TGTGCCAGCAGTCGGGCTAGCGGGAGCCCCCTAGAGCAGTTCTTC.

The genes are TRBV28 and TRBJ2-1, with 9 bases aligning to TRBD2. CDR3 size: 17 residues. V trimming: 4 bases; J trimming: 4 bases; junction bases outside the gene matches: 11. CDR1 is MDHEN, CDR2 SYDVKM, per germline. CDR3 residues: CASSYGLASQEYNEQFF. In DNA form, the CDR3 reads TGTGCCAGCAGTTACGGACTAGCGAGTCAAGAATACAATGAGCAGTTCTTC.

Notes on this clonotype: A clone one base away is much larger, so this may be a read error. This sequence joins TRBV7-8 and TRBJ1-1; D is possibly TRBD1 (6 bases). The CDR3 runs to 15 residues. In germline, CDR1 is SGHVS, CDR2 FQNEAQ. The CDR3 nucleotides read TGTGCCAGCAGCTTAGAAGCATGGGGGGCGCCTGAAGTTTTCTTT. Protein: CASSLEAWGAPEVFF.

The chain employs TRBV4-1 and TRBJ2-1; D is undetermined. CDR3 length equals 15 residues. Germline CDR1 is MGHRA and CDR2 is YSYEKL. Trimming removed 6 bases at V and 0 bases at J, with 12 bases between. The CDR3, as DNA: TGCGCCAGCAGGCCGCGCCGCAGCTCCTACAATGAGCAGTTCTTC. Protein: CASRPRRSSYNEQFF.

The chain carries TRBV9 and TRBJ2-7; D remains unclear. Trimming stripped 4 bases from V and 3 bases from J, with 11 bases between. This CDR3 region has 13 residues. Germline CDR1 SGDLS, CDR2 YYNGEE. CDR3: CASSHSADYEQYF. The CDR3 DNA follows: TGTGCCAGCAGCCACAGTGCTGACTACGAGCAGTACTTC.

This clonotype was observed a handful of times. The chain joins TRBV5-1 to TRBJ2-3, with D perhaps TRBD1 or TRBD2 (6 bases each). The CDR3 runs to 14 residues. Germline assignment: CDR1 SGHRS and CDR2 YFSETQ. Trimming took off 5 bases at V and 2 bases at J, with 12 bases between the two ends. DNA for the CDR3: TGCGCCAGCAGAAACAGGGACTTCACAGATACGCAGTATTTT. Amino acids: CASRNRDFTDTQYF. Full variable domain (remainder filled in from reference TRBV5-1 and TRBJ2-3): KAGVTQTPRYLIKTRGQQVTLSCSPISGHRSVSWYQQTPGQGLQFLFEYFSETQRNKGNFPGRFSGRQFSNSRSEMNVSTLELGDSALYLCASRNRDFTDTQYFGPGTRLTVL.

This chain connects TRBV27 to TRBJ2-7, with 11 bases identical to TRBD1. The CDR3 has 16 amino acids. The J segment lost 4 bases and the V segment lost 5 bases, leaving 10 bases of the junction unmatched. The germline CDR1 and CDR2 sequences are MNHEY and SMNVEV (reference sequence). This CDR3 is CASSPQLGTGGYEQYF. The CDR3 DNA reads as TGTGCCAGCAGTCCCCAACTCGGGACAGGGGGATACGAGCAGTACTTC.

This clonotype was seen a few times. This chain connects TRBV7-6 to TRBJ2-3; a weak D match, TRBD2 (6 bases). Germline-derived CDR1 and CDR2 are SGHVS and FNYEAQ. This CDR3 is 14 amino acids long. Deletions cut 5 bases from V and 6 bases from J, with 15 bases between. The CDR3 sequence: CASSLKSGRDTQYF. CDR3 coding DNA: TGTGCCAGCAGCCTAAAGAGCGGGCGGGATACGCAGTATTTT.

This clonotype has at least ten counts. As DNA, the CDR3 is TGTGCCAGCAGCCCGGGACTAGCGGGAGAAGAGACCCAGTACTTC. Protein: CASSPGLAGEETQYF. This chain links TRBV12-3 or TRBV12-4 with TRBJ2-5, with 14 bases matching TRBD2. This CDR3 is 15 amino acids long. V was pared by 6 bases and J by 3 bases, with 3 bases of the junction left unmatched.